This TCR beta chain was sequenced for a study of shared clonotypes between healthy human individuals. General observations from the study: Despite large depth, sorted-subset datasets appeared incompletely sequenced. In contrast to clonotypes shared by all four donors, non-shared clonotypes had lower generation probabilities.

Trimming cost V 3 bases and J 8 bases; bases outside gene matches: 9. This CDR3 spans 15 amino acids. Germline-derived CDR1 and CDR2 are SGHRS and YFSETQ. TCRdb keeps only in-frame clones here, not all; method: immunoSEQ multiplex PCR. The table includes about 2 million clones, 85% to 95% detected once. This clone occurred once. The antigen is not known. Donors comprised healthy HIV-negative adults lacking recent acute infections or vaccinations. The chain is built from TRBV5-1 and TRBJ1-2, with TRBD1 matching 11 bases. The clonotype was recovered from a young man in good health. The material sequenced was naive CD4+ T cells sorted from blood. Stated subset: CD45RA+ positively selected. For the CDR3, the DNA is TGCGCCAGCAGCTCCCGGACAGGGGGCGCAGGGGGCTACACCTTC. Amino acid sequence: CASSSRTGGAGGYTF.